One sample yielded the 20 T cell receptor beta chains listed below, sequenced in a study of radiotherapy plus CTLA-4 blockade in lung cancer (dated by TCRdb to 2016 to 2019). The library came from the immunoSEQ multiplex PCR assay. As stored in TCRdb, this immuneACCESS dataset retains in-frame rearrangements with V and J assigned. A fraction of the clones does not appear; measured against another copy, unresolved V genes explain less than half of the discrepancy, and the remainder lacks a known reason. In this sample the table shows 90,000 or so clones, 83% of which occur a single time. 0.75% to 0.85% of the sample is held by the ten biggest clonotypes. The sequencing used peripheral blood, collected from a patient treated with radiotherapy plus ipilimumab. The receptors derive from a human donor with non-small cell lung cancer who had stable disease on radiotherapy plus ipilimumab.

This clone was counted between two and nine times. V gene TRBV7-8 combines with J gene TRBJ1-2; tentatively, D is TRBD1 (5 bases). The CDR3 contains 15 residues. The V and J ends lost 2 bases and 4 bases respectively, with 14 bases between them. CDR1 is SGHVS and CDR2 is FQNEAQ in the germline V gene. The CDR3 reads CASSLRGVDVYGYTF. The DNA for the CDR3 is TGTGCCAGCAGCTTAAGGGGAGTAGATGTCTATGGCTACACCTTC. Complete variable domain (other parts from reference TRBV7-8 and TRBJ1-2): GAGVSQSPRYKVAKRGQDVALRCDPISGHVSLFWYQQALGQGPEFLTYFQNEAQLDKSGLPSDRFFAERPEGSVSTLKIQRTQQEDSAVYLCASSLRGVDVYGYTFGSGTRLTVV.

The gene calls are TRBV29-1 and TRBJ1-1; maybe TRBD1 (5 bases). Trimming removed 3 bases from V and 7 bases from J, with 12 bases in between. The CDR3 is 12 residues long. Per the germline V gene, CDR1 is SQVTM and CDR2 is ANQGSEA. CDR3 amino acids: CSVEAKTVEAFF. CDR3 DNA sequence: TGCAGCGTTGAGGCGAAGACAGTTGAAGCTTTCTTT.

The chain employs TRBV2 and TRBJ1-1, with 9 bases identical to TRBD1. With 5 bases clipped from V and 7 bases from J, the junction kept 5 bases outside the gene matches. The CDR3 length is 13 residues. Per the germline V gene, CDR1 is SNHLY and CDR2 is FYNNEI. This CDR3 reads CASSWTGVGEAFF. Here the CDR3 DNA reads TGTGCCAGCAGTTGGACAGGGGTGGGTGAAGCTTTCTTT.

The chain links TRBV29-1 to TRBJ1-2; D gene ambiguous. CDR1 and CDR2 from the germline V gene are SQVTM and ANQGSEA. Between the trimmed V and J ends, which lost 7 bases and 5 bases, there was a span of 17 bases. The CDR3 loop spans 13 amino acids. The CDR3 loop reads CSGAVTAEYGYTF. For the CDR3, the DNA is TGCAGCGGAGCAGTTACCGCTGAATATGGCTACACCTTC.

V gene TRBV6-5 combines with J gene TRBJ1-1, with D unclear. V was cut by 4 bases and J by 0 bases, with 9 bases left in between. Germline V gene sequence: CDR1 MNHEY, CDR2 SVGAGI. This CDR3 has 14 residues. The CDR3 sequence: CASSSPSLNTEAFF. CDR3 bases: TGTGCCAGCAGTTCCCCTAGTCTGAACACTGAAGCTTTCTTT.

This clone was observed a single time. The chain has TRBV9 and TRBJ2-5, with TRBD2 matching 7 bases. This CDR3 is 16 amino acids long. After removal of 6 bases from V and 1 base from J, the junction contained 12 bases not matched to a gene. Germline V CDR1 and CDR2: SGDLS, YYNGEE. The CDR3 DNA sequence: TGTGCCAGCACCCCCGCCGGCGGGGGTCGCCAAGAGACCCAGTACTTC. Residues: CASTPAGGGRQETQYF.

This clone was seen a single time. The gene calls are TRBV5-4 and TRBJ2-7, with 7 bases identical to TRBD2. The J segment lost 0 bases and the V segment lost 0 bases, leaving 3 bases of the junction unmatched. This CDR3 has 15 amino acids. Germline V gene data show CDR1 as SGHNT and CDR2 as YYREEE (reference sequence). CDR3 sequence (DNA): TGTGCCAGCAGCTTGGGTCTAGCGGCCTCCTACGAGCAGTACTTC. Encoded protein: CASSLGLAASYEQYF. The variable domain in full, completed from reference TRBV5-4 and TRBJ2-7, reads ETGVTQSPTHLIKTRGQQVTLRCSSQSGHNTVSWYQQALGQGPQFIFQYYREEENGRGNFPPRFSGLQFPNYSSELNVNALELDDSALYLCASSLGLAASYEQYFGPGTRLTVT.

This chain uses TRBV7-8 with TRBJ2-7; TRBD2 is a possible D gene (5 bases). From germline, CDR1 is SGHVS and CDR2 FQNEAQ. The CDR3 runs to 13 residues. V lost 1 base to trimming and J lost 6 bases, with 10 bases between them. The CDR3 region is CASSLVGVGEQYF. The CDR3 DNA reads as TGTGCCAGCAGCTTAGTGGGAGTTGGCGAGCAGTACTTC. The variable domain in full, with the rest retrieved from reference TRBV7-8 and TRBJ2-7, is GAGVSQSPRYKVAKRGQDVALRCDPISGHVSLFWYQQALGQGPEFLTYFQNEAQLDKSGLPSDRFFAERPEGSVSTLKIQRTQQEDSAVYLCASSLVGVGEQYFGPGTRLTVT.

This rearrangement joins TRBV7-2 to TRBJ2-7, with D uncertain. Trimming stripped 1 base from V and 8 bases from J, with 15 bases between. Germline CDR1 reads SGHTA; CDR2 reads FQGNSA. This CDR3 spans 14 amino acids. Here the CDR3 DNA reads TGTGCCAGCAGCTTAGGAGCGCGAAGGGATAAGCAGTACTTC. Translating it yields CASSLGARRDKQYF.

The table lists this clone with a few counts. The V call is TRBV9, the J call TRBJ2-1; D not certain. V dropped 3 bases and J dropped 0 bases, with 4 bases sitting between them. Germline V lookup: CDR1 SGDLS, CDR2 YYNGEE. This CDR3 is built from 13 residues. The CDR3 spells CASSGSSYNEQFF. The CDR3, as DNA: TGTGCCAGCAGCGGGAGCTCCTACAATGAGCAGTTCTTC.

As DNA, the CDR3 is TGCAGCGTTGAAAAGGGGATGGGGGAAAAACTGTTTTTT. Amino acid sequence: CSVEKGMGEKLFF. The rearrangement joins TRBV29-1 to TRBJ1-4, with D possibly TRBD1 on 5 matching bases. The CDR3 loop spans 13 amino acids. Germline V gene data show CDR1 as SQVTM and CDR2 as ANQGSEA. Trimming removed 2 bases at V and 8 bases at J, with 12 bases between.

This sequence joins TRBV7-2 and TRBJ2-1, with 13 positions matching TRBD2. The junction had 4 bases not matched to a gene; V was cut back by 5 bases and J by 9 bases. Germline CDR1 SGHTA, CDR2 FQGNSA. CDR3 size: 14 residues. The CDR3 region is CASSKGLAGSEQFF. In DNA, the CDR3 is TGTGCCAGCAGCAAGGGACTAGCGGGAAGTGAGCAGTTCTTC.

V gene TRBV18 combines with J gene TRBJ2-5, with 7 bases matching TRBD1. The CDR3 spans 13 residues. With V trimmed by 5 bases and J by 5 bases, 5 bases remained unmatched. Germline CDR1 is KGHSH and CDR2 is LQKENI. Here the CDR3 reads CASSATRGETQYF. The CDR3 nucleotides read TGTGCCAGCTCAGCCACCAGGGGGGAGACCCAGTACTTC.

The chain has TRBV7-3 and TRBJ1-1; D might be TRBD1 (6 bases). Germline CDR1 is SGHTA and CDR2 is FQGTGA. The CDR3 spans 16 residues. V gave up 5 bases and J gave up 1 base, with 17 bases separating them. Here the CDR3 DNA reads TGTGCCAGCAGCCCCTTTCCCGGGGGCTCGAACACTGAAGCTTTCTTT. Translating gives CASSPFPGGSNTEAFF.

This chain connects TRBV10-1 to TRBJ1-1; D not certain. Trimming cost V 0 bases and J 2 bases, with 4 bases left between them. Germline CDR1 is WNHNN and CDR2 is SYGVQD (reference sequence). CDR3 length equals 13 residues. CDR3 nucleotide sequence: TGCGCCAGCAGTGAGTCGTATAACACTGAAGCTTTCTTT. Translation: CASSESYNTEAFF.

This chain links TRBV9 with TRBJ2-3, with 16 positions matching TRBD2. This CDR3 region has 17 residues. Germline CDR1 reads SGDLS; CDR2 reads YYNGEE. Trimming took 3 bases from V and 5 from J; bases not matched to a gene: 6. As DNA, the CDR3 is TGTGCCAGCAGCGCAACCGGGACTAGCGGGGGGGTAGATACGCAGTATTTT. It is translated as CASSATGTSGGVDTQYF.

The gene calls are TRBV18 and TRBJ2-2, with 10 bases lining up with TRBD2. V lost 3 bases, J lost 0 bases, and 7 bases stayed unmatched. The CDR3 spans 18 residues. Germline CDR1 and CDR2: KGHSH and LQKENI. This CDR3 reads CASSPLAGGPPNTGELFF. CDR3 DNA sequence: TGTGCCAGCTCACCCTTAGCGGGAGGCCCTCCGAACACCGGGGAGCTGTTTTTT.

DNA of the CDR3: TGTGCCAGCAGCTTAAGGCAGCAAGAGACCCAGTACTTC. Its translation: CASSLRQQETQYF. The rearrangement uses TRBV7-2 and TRBJ2-5; no firm D call. The CDR3 extends over 13 amino acids. The germline CDR1 and CDR2 sequences are SGHTA and FQGNSA. The V and J ends lost 2 bases and 2 bases respectively, with 6 bases between them.

The V call is TRBV7-2, the J call TRBJ2-3, with TRBD2 identical over 10 bases. This CDR3 spans 18 amino acids. Per the germline V gene, CDR1 is SGHTA and CDR2 is FQGNSA. The trim removed 1 base at V and 1 base at J, leaving 8 bases unmatched. The CDR3 reads CASSLVGLAGAGTDTQYF. CDR3 coding DNA: TGTGCCAGCAGCTTAGTGGGCCTAGCGGGGGCCGGCACAGATACGCAGTATTTT.

V gene TRBV6-5 combines with J gene TRBJ2-3, with D perhaps being TRBD1 or TRBD2 (6 bases each). The germline V gene has CDR1 MNHEY and CDR2 SVGAGI. This CDR3 is built from 16 residues. With 2 bases removed from V and 3 bases from J, the gap between germline ends came to 15 bases. CDR3 amino acids: CASSYRRGDATDTQYF. Here the CDR3 DNA reads TGTGCCAGCAGTTACCGGAGGGGGGACGCAACAGATACGCAGTATTTT.